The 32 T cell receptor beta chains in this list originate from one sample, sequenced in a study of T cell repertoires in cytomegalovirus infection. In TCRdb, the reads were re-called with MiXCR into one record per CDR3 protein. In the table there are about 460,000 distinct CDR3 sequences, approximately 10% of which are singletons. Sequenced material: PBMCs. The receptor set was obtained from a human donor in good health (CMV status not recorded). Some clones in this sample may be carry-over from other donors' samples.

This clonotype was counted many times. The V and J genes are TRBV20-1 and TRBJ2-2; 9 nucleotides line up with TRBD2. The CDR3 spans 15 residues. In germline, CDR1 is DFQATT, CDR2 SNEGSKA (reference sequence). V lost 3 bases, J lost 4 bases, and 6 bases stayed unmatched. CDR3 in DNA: TGCAGTGCTAGGTGGGGGACTAGCCGCACCGGGGAGCTGTTTTTT. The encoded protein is CSARWGTSRTGELFF.

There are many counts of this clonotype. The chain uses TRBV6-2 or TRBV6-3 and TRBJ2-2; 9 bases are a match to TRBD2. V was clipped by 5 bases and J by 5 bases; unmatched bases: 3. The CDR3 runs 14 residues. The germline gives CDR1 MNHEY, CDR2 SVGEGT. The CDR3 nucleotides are TGTGCCAGCAGTAGACTAGCGGAAACCGGGGAGCTGTTTTTT. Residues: CASSRLAETGELFF.

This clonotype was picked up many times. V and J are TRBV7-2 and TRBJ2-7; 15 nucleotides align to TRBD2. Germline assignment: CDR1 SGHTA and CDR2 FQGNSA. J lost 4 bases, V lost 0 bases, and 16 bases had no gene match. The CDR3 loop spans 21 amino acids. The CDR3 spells CASSLALGLAGGPFERYEQYF. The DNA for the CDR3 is TGTGCCAGCAGCTTAGCGCTAGGACTAGCGGGAGGGCCCTTTGAGCGGTACGAGCAGTACTTC.

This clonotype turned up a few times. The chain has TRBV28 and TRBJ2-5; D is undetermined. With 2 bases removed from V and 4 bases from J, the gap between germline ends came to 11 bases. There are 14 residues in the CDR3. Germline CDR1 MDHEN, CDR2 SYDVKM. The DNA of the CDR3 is TGTGCCAGCAGTTTAATCGGGCCTACAGAGACCCAGTACTTC. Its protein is CASSLIGPTETQYF.

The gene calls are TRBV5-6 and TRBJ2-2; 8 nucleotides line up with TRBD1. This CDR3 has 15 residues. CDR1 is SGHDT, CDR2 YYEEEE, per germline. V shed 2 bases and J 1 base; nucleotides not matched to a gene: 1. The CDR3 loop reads CASSFGTGNTGELFF. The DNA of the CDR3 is TGTGCCAGCAGCTTTGGGACAGGGAACACCGGGGAGCTGTTTTTT.

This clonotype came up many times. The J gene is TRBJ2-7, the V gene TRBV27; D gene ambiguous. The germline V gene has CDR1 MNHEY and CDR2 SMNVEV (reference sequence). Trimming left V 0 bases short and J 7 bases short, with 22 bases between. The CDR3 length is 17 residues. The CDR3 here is CASSLSPGHKWLREQYF. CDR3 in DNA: TGTGCCAGCAGTTTATCCCCGGGTCACAAATGGCTCAGAGAGCAGTACTTC.

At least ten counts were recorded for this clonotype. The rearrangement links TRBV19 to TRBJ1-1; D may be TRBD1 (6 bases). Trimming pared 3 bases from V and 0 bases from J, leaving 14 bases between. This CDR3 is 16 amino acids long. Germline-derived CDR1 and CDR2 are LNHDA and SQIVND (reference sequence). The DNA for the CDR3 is TGTGCCAGTAGTATGGGGGCAGCCCGAATGAACACTGAAGCTTTCTTT. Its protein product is CASSMGAARMNTEAFF.

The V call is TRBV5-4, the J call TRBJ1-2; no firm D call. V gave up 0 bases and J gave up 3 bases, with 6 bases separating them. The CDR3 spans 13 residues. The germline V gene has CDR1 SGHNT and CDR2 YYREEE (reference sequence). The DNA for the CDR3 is TGTGCCAGCAGCTTGGAGGGATACTATGGCTACACCTTC. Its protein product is CASSLEGYYGYTF.

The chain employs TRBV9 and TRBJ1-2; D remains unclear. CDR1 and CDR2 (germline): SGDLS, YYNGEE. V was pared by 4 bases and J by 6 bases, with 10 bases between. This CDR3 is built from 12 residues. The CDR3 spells CASSITRDGYTF. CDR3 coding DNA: TGTGCCAGCAGCATAACACGGGATGGCTACACCTTC.

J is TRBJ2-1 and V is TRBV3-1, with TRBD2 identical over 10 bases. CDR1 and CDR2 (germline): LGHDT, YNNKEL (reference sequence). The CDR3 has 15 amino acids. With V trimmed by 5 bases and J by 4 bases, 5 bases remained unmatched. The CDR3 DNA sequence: TGTGCCAGCAGCGATAGCGGGGGGTCTTACAATGAGCAGTTCTTC. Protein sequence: CASSDSGGSYNEQFF.

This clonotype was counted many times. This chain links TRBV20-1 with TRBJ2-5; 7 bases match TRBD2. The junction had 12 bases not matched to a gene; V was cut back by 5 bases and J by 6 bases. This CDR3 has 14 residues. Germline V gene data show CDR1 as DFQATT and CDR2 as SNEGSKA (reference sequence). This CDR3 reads CSAQPTTSIQTQYF. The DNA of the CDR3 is TGCAGTGCTCAACCCACGACTAGCATACAGACCCAGTACTTC.

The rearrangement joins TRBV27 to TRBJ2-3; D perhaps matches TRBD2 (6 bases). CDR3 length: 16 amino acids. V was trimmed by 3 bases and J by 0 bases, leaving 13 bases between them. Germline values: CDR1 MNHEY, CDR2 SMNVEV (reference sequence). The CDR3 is CASSLSRGISTDTQYF. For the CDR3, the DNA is TGTGCCAGCAGTTTGTCCCGGGGGATTAGCACAGATACGCAGTATTTT.

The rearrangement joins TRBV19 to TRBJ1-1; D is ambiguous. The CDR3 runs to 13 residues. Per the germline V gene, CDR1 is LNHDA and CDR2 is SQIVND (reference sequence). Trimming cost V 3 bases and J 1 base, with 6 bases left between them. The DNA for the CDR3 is TGTGCCAGTAGTATTTGGGGGAACACTGAAGCTTTCTTT. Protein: CASSIWGNTEAFF.

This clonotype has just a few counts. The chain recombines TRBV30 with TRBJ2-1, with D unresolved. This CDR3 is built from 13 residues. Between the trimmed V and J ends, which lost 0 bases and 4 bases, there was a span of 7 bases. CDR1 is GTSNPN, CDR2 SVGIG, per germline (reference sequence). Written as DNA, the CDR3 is TGTGCCTGGAGTGTTGGGCAGTACAATGAGCAGTTCTTC. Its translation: CAWSVGQYNEQFF.

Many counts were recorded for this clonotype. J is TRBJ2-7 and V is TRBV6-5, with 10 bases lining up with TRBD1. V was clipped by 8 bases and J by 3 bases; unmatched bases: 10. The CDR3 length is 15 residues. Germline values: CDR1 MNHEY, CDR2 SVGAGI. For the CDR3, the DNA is TGTGCCAGCTGGGGACAGGGGTTCCCTCGCTACGAGCAGTACTTC. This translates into CASWGQGFPRYEQYF.

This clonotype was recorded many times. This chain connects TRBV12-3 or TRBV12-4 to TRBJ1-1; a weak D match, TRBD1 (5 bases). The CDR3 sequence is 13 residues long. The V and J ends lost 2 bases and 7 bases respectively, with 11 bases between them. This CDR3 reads CASSLWGFGEAFF. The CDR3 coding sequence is TGTGCCAGCAGTTTATGGGGGTTCGGTGAAGCTTTCTTT.

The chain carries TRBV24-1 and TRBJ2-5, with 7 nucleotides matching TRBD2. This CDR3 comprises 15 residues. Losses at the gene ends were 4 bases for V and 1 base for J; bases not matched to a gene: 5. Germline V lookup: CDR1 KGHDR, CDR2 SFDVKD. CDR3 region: CATSDLAEFQETQYF. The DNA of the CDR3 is TGTGCCACCAGTGACCTAGCGGAGTTCCAAGAGACCCAGTACTTC.

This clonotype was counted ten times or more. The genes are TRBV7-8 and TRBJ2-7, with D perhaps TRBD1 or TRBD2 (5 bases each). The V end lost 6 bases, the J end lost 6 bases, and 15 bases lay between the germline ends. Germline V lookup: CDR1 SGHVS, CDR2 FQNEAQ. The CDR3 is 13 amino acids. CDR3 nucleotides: TGTGCCAGCAGTATCCGGGGCTCCGGCGAGCAGTACTTC. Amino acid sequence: CASSIRGSGEQYF.

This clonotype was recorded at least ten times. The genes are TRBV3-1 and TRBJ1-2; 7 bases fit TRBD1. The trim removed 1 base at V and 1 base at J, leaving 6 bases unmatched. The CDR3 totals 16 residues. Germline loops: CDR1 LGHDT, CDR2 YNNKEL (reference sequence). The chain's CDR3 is CASSQAWTGNNYGYTF. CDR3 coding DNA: TGTGCCAGCAGCCAAGCCTGGACAGGCAATAACTATGGCTACACCTTC.

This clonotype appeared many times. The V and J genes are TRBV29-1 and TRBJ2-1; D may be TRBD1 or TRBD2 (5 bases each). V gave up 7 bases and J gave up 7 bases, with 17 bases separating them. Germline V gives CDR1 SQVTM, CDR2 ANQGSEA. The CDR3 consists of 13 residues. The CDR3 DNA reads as TGCAGCGGTCACCGGGACCGGCATAATGAGCAGTTCTTC. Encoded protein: CSGHRDRHNEQFF.

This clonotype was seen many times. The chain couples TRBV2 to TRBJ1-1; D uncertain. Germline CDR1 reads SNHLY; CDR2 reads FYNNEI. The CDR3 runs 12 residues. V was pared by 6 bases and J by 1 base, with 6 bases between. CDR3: CASRGTNTEAFF. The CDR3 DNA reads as TGTGCCAGCAGGGGCACGAACACTGAAGCTTTCTTT.

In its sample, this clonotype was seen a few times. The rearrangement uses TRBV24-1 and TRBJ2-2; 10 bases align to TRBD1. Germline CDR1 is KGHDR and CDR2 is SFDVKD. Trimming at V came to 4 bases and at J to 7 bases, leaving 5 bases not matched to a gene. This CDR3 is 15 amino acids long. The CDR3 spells CATSDHGTGVGELFF. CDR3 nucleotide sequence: TGTGCCACCAGTGACCACGGGACAGGGGTCGGGGAGCTGTTTTTT.

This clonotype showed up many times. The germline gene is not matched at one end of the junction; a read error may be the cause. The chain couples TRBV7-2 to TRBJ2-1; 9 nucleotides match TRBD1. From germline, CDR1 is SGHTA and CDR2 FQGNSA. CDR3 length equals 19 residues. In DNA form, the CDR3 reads TGTGCCAGCATCTTAGGGACAGGGATGCCCGAGACAGCCGAGGATGAGCAGTTCTTC. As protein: CASILGTGMPETAEDEQFF.

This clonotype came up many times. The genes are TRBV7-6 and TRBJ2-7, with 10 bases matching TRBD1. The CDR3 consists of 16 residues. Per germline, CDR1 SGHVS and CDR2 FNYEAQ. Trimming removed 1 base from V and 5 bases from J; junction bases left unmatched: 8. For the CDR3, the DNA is TGTGCCAGCAGCTTAGTACATACGACAGGGGGCAACGAGCAGTACTTC. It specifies CASSLVHTTGGNEQYF.

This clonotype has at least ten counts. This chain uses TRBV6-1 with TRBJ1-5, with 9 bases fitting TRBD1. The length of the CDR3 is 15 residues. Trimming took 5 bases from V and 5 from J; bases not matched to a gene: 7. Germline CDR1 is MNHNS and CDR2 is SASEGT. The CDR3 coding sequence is TGTGCCAGCAGTCGGGGACAGGGAAGGGATCAGCCCCAGCATTTT. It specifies CASSRGQGRDQPQHF.

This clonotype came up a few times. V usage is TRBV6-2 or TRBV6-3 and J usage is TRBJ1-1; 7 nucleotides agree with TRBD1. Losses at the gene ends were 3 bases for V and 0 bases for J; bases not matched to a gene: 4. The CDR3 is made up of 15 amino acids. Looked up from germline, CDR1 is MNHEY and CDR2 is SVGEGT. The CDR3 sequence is CASSYTGAMNTEAFF. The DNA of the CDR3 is TGTGCCAGCAGTTATACAGGGGCGATGAACACTGAAGCTTTCTTT.

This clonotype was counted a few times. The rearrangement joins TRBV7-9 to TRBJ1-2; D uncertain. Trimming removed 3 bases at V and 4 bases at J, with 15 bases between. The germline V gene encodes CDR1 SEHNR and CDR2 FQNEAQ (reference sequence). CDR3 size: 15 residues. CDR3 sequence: CASSFGMTGGYGYTF. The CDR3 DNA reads TGTGCCAGCAGCTTTGGAATGACCGGAGGCTATGGCTACACCTTC.

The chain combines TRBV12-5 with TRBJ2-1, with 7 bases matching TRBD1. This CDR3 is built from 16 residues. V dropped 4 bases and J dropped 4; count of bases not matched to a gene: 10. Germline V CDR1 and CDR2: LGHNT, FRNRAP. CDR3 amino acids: CASGSPETGPYNEQFF. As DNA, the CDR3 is TGTGCTAGTGGTTCCCCCGAGACAGGGCCTTACAATGAGCAGTTCTTC.

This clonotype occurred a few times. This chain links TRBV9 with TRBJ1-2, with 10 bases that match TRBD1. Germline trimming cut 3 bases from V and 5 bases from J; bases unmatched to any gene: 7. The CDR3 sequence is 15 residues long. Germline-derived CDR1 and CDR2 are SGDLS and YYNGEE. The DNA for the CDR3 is TGTGCCAGCAGCGCGGGACAGGGGACTTTATATGGCTACACCTTC. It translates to CASSAGQGTLYGYTF.

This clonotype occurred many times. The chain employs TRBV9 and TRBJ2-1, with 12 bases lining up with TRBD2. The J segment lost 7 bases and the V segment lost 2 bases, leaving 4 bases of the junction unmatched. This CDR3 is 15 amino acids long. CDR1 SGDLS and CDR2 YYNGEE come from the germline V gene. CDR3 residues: CASSVTSGRTNEQFF. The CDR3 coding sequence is TGTGCCAGCAGCGTGACTAGCGGGAGAACGAATGAGCAGTTCTTC.

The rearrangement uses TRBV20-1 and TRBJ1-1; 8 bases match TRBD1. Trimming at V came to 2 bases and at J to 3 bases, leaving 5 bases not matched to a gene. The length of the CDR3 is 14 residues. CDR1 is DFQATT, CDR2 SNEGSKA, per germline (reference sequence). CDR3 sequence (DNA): TGCAGTGCTAGATCGGACAGGGCCTACACTGAAGCTTTCTTT. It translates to CSARSDRAYTEAFF.

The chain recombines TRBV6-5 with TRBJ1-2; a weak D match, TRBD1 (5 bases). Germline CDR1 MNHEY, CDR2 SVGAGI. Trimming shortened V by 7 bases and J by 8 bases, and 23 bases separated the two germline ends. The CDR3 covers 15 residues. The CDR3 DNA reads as TGTGCCAGCACCATCGGGGGGAGCGGCCTGGGGGGCTACACCTTC. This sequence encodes CASTIGGSGLGGYTF.